This T cell receptor (beta chain) was obtained from a study of shared clonotypes between healthy human individuals. For this clone: What it recognizes is unknown.

Trimming pared 4 bases from V and 6 bases from J, leaving 14 bases between. Germline V gives CDR1 SQVTM, CDR2 ANQGSEA. The CDR3 sequence is 13 residues long. Repertoires were generated with immunoSEQ multiplex PCR, while TCRdb's copy carries only in-frame clones and drops some. This table holds 2 million to 2.5 million clones, approximately 93% found once. Study-wide results and caveats: All-four-donor shared clonotypes had higher generation probabilities than non-shared clonotypes did.

The sequenced sample consisted of naive CD4+ T cells from PBMCs. Documented subset: CD45RA+ positively selected. The TCR comes from a young man in good health. Some clones in this sample may be carry-over from other donors' samples. The chain carries TRBV29-1 and TRBJ2-3; perhaps D is TRBD1 or TRBD2 (5 bases each). CDR3 nucleotides: TGCAGCGTTGTTCCGGGACCCGGGGATACGCAGTATTTT. Residues: CSVVPGPGDTQYF.